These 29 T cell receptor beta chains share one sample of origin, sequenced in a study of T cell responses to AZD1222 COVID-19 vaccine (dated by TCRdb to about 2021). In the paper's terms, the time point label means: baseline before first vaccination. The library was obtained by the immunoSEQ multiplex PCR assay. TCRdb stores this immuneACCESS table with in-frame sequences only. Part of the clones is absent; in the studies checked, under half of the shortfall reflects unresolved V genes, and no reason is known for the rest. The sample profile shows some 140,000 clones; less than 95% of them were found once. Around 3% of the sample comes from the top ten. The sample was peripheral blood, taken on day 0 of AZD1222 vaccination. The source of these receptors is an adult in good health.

DNA for the CDR3: TGCGCCAGCAGCCAAGAGGGCAGGTGGAATTCACCCCTCCACTTT. Amino acid sequence: CASSQEGRWNSPLHF. This chain joins TRBV4-1 and TRBJ1-6, with D uncertain. This CDR3 spans 15 amino acids. From germline, CDR1 is MGHRA and CDR2 YSYEKL. The V end lost 0 bases, the J end lost 7 bases, and 10 bases lay between the germline ends.

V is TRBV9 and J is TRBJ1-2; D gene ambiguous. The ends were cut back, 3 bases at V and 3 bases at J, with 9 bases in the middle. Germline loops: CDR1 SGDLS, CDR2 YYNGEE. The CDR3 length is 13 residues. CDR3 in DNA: TGTGCCAGCAGCGAAACAGCCTACTATGGCTACACCTTC. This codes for CASSETAYYGYTF.

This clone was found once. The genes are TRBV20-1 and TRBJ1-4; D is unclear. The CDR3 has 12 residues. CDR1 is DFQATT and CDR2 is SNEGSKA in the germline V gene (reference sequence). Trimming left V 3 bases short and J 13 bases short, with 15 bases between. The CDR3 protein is CSASVGLVGLFF. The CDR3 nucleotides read TGCAGTGCTAGTGTGGGCTTGGTTGGACTGTTTTTT.

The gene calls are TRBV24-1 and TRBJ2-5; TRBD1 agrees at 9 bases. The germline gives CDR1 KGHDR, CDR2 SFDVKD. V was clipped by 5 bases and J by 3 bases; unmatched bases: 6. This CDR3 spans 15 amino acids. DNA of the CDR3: TGTGCCACCAGTGTCCTGGGACAGGGAGAAGAGACCCAGTACTTC. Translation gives CATSVLGQGEETQYF.

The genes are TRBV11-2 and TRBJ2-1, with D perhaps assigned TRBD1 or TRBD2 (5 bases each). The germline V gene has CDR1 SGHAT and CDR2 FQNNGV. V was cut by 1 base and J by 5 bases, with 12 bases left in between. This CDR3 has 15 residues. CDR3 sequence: CASSLAARGDNEQFF. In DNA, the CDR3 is TGTGCCAGCAGCTTAGCAGCGCGAGGGGACAATGAGCAGTTCTTC.

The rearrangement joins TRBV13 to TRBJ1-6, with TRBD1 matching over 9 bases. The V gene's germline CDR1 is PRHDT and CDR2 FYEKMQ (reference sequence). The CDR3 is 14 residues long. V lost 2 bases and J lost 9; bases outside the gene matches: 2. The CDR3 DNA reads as TGTGCCAGCAGCTTAAGGGACAGGGTTTCACCCCTCCACTTT. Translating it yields CASSLRDRVSPLHF. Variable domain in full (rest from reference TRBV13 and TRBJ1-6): AAGVIQSPRHLIKEKRETATLKCYPIPRHDTVYWYQQGPGQDPQFLISFYEKMQSDKGSIPDRFSAQQFSDYHSELNMSSLELGDSALYFCASSLRDRVSPLHFGNGTRLTVT.

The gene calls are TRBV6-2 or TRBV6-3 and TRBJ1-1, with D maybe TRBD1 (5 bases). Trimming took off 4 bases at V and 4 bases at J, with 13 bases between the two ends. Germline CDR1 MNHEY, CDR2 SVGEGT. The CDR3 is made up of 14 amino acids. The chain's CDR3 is CASSWHRSGTEAFF. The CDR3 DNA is TGTGCCAGCAGTTGGCACAGGTCGGGCACTGAAGCTTTCTTT.

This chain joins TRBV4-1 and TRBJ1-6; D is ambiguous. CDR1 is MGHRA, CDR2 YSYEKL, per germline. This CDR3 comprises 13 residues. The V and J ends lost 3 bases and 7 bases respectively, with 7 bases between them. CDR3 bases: TGCGCCAGCAGCCAGAACTCGAATTCACCCCTCCACTTT. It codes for CASSQNSNSPLHF.

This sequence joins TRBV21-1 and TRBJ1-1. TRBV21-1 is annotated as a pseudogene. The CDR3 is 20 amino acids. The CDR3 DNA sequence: TGTGCCAGCAGCAAAGTGGATGCCCCGGGGGGTACCCCGGATGGTACTGAAGCTTTCTTT. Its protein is CASSKVDAPGGTPDGTEAFF.

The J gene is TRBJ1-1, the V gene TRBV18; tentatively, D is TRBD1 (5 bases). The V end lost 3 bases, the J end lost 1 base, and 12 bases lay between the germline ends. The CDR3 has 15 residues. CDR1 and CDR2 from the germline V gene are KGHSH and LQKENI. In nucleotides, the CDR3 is TGTGCCAGCTCACCTCTTACAGGCGGGAACACTGAAGCTTTCTTT. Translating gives CASSPLTGGNTEAFF.

The chain's CDR3 is CSVGWGTTYEQYF. The CDR3 region has the DNA TGCAGCGTTGGGTGGGGGACTACCTACGAGCAGTACTTC. This chain joins TRBV29-1 and TRBJ2-7; 7 nucleotides match TRBD2. Germline CDR1 reads SQVTM; CDR2 reads ANQGSEA. J was trimmed by 2 bases and V by 4 bases; bases with no gene match: 5. The CDR3 is made up of 13 amino acids.

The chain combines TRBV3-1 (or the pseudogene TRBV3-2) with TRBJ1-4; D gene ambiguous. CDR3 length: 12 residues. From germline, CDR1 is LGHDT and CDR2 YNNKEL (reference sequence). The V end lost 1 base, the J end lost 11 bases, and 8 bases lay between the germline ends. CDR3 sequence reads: CASSQADRKLFF. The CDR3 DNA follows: TGTGCCAGCAGCCAAGCGGATCGGAAACTGTTTTTT.

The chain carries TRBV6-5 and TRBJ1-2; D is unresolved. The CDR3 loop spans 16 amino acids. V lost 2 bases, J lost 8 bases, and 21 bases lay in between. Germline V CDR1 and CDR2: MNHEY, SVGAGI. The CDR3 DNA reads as TGTGCCAGCAGTTACCCCCGGGTTAGGAGGACCGTAGGCTACACCTTC. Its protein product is CASSYPRVRRTVGYTF.

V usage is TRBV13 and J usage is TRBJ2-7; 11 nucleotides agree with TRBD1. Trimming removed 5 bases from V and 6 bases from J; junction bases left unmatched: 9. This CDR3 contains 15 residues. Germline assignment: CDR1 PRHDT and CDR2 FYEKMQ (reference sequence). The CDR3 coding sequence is TGTGCCAGCAGCACCCGGGACAGGGGGTCAAGCGAGCAGTACTTC. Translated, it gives CASSTRDRGSSEQYF.

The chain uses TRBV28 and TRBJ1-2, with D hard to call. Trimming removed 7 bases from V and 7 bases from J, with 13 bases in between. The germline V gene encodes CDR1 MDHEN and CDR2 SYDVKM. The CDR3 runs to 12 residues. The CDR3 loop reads CASTASLFGYTF. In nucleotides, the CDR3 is TGTGCCAGCACCGCCTCGCTCTTTGGCTACACCTTC.

The CDR3 coding sequence is TGTGCCAGTAGTATGTACGAGGGGACCTATGGCTACACCTTC. As protein: CASSMYEGTYGYTF. The V and J genes are TRBV19 and TRBJ1-2; possibly TRBD1 for D (5 bases). The length of the CDR3 is 14 residues. CDR1 LNHDA and CDR2 SQIVND come from the germline V gene (reference sequence). Trimming left V 3 bases short and J 4 bases short, with 12 bases between.

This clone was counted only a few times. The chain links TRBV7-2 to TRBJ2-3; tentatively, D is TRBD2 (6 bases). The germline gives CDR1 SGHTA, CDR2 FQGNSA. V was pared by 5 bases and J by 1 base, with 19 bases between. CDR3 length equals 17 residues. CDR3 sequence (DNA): TGTGCCAGCAGCCCTCGGAGGGCCAACGTGGGCACAGATACGCAGTATTTT. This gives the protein CASSPRRANVGTDTQYF.

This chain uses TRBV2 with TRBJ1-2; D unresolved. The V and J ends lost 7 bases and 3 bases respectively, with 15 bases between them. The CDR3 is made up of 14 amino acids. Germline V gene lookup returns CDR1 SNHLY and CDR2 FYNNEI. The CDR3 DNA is TGTGCCAGCACGGGCCGGGCCGGGGACTATGGCTACACCTTC. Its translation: CASTGRAGDYGYTF. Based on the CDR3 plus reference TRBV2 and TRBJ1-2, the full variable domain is EPEVTQTPSHQVTQMGQEVILRCVPISNHLYFYWYRQILGQKVEFLVSFYNNEISEKSEIFDDQFSVERPDGSNFTLKIRSTKLEDSAMYFCASTGRAGDYGYTFGSGTRLTVV.

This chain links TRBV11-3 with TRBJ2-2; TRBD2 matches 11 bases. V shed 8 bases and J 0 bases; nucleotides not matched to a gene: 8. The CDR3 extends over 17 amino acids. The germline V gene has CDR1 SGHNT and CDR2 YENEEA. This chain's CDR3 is CASEGSGGDANTGELFF. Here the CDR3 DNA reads TGTGCCAGCGAGGGTAGCGGGGGGGACGCGAACACCGGGGAGCTGTTTTTT.

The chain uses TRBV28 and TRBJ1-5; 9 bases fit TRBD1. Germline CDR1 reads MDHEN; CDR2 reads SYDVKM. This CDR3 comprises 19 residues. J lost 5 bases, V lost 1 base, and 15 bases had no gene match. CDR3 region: CASSLSAWELTGGYQPQHF. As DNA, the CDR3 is TGTGCCAGCAGTTTATCGGCCTGGGAACTTACAGGGGGCTATCAGCCCCAGCATTTT.

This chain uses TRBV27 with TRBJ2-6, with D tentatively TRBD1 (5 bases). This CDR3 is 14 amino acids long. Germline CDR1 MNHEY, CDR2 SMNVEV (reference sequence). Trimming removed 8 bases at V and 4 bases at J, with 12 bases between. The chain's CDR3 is CASGNSGGANVLTF. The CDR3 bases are TGTGCCAGCGGCAACTCAGGGGGGGCCAACGTCCTGACTTTC. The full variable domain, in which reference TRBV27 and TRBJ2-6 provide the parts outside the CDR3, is EAQVTQNPRYLITVTGKKLTVTCSQNMNHEYMSWYRQDPGLGLRQIYYSMNVEVTDKGDVPEGYKVSRKEKRNFPLILESPSPNQTSLYFCASGNSGGANVLTFGAGSRLTVL.

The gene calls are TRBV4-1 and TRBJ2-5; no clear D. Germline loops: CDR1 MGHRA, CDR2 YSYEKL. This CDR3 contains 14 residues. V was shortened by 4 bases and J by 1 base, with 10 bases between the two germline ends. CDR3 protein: CASSPGGLQETQYF. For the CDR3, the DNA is TGCGCCAGCAGCCCGGGCGGCCTCCAAGAGACCCAGTACTTC.

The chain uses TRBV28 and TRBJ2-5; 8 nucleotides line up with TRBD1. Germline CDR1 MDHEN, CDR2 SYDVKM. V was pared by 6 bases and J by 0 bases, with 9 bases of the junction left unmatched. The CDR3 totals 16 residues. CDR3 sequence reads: CASRTDRGAHQETQYF. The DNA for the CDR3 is TGTGCCAGCAGGACCGACAGGGGCGCCCACCAAGAGACCCAGTACTTC.

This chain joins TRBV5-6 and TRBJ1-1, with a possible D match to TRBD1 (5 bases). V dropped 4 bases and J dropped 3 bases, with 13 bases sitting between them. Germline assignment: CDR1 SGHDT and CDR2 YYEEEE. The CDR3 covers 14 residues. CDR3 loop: CASSLYPGDTEAFF. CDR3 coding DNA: TGTGCCAGCAGCCTCTACCCGGGGGACACTGAAGCTTTCTTT.

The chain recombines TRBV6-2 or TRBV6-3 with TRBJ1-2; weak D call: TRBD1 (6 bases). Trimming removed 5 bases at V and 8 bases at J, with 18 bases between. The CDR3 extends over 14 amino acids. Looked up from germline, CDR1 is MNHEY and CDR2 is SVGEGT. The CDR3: CASSPTDRLRGYTF. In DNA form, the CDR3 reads TGTGCCAGCAGTCCAACGGACAGACTGAGAGGCTACACCTTC.

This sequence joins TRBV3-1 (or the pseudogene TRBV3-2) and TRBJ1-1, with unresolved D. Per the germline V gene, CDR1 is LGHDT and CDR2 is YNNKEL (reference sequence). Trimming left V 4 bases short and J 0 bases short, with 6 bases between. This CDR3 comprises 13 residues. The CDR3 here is CASSLTMNTEAFF. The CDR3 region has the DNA TGTGCCAGCAGCCTTACCATGAACACTGAAGCTTTCTTT.

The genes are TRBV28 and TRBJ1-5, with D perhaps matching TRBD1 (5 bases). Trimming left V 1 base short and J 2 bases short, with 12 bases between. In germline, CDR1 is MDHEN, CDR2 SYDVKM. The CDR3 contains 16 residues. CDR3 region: CASSLFRGGGNQPQHF. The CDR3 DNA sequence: TGTGCCAGCAGTTTATTTCGGGGCGGGGGCAATCAGCCCCAGCATTTT.

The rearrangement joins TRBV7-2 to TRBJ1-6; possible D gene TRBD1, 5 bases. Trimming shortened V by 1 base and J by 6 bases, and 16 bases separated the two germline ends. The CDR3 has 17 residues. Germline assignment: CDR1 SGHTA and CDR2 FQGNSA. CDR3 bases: TGTGCCAGCAGCTTAGGAGTTTTCGGGGGTACTAATTCACCCCTCCACTTT. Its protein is CASSLGVFGGTNSPLHF. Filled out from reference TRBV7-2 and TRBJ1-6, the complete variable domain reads GAGVSQSPSNKVTEKGKDVELRCDPISGHTALYWYRQSLGQGLEFLIYFQGNSAPDKSGLPSDRFSAERTGGSVSTLTIQRTQQEDSAVYLCASSLGVFGGTNSPLHFGNGTRLTVT.

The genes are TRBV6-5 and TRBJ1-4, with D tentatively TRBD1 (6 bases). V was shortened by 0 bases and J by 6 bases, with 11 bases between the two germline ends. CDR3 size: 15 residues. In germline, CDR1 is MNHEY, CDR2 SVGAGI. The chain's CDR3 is CASSYSGHRDEKLFF. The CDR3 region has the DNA TGTGCCAGCAGTTACTCGGGACACAGAGATGAAAAACTGTTTTTT.